These T cell receptor beta chains were read from a single sample in a study of blood T cell repertoires in COVID-19. Generated by immunoSEQ multiplex PCR, the TCRdb table keeps only in-frame clones and is missing some. The sample lists 250,000 or so clones, 84% occurring once. The sequencing input was peripheral blood. The receptors were sampled from a woman aged 40 to 50 who had recovered from COVID-19. Both conserved end residues are part of each CDR3. D genes are given only for firm matches. Clone size is given for some rows only: seen once, a few or many times, or a class if the clone is expanded.

size | J | length | V | D | CDR3 | DNA
- | TRBJ1-2 | 17 | TRBV7-9 | - | CASTMRGQTAVNYGYTF | TGTGCCAGCACCATGAGAGGGCAAACGGCAGTTAACTATGGCTACACCTTC
- | TRBJ2-1 | 19 | TRBV29-1 | TRBD2 | CSVDKGLAGGMSSYNEQFF | TGCAGCGTAGATAAGGGACTAGCGGGGGGTATGAGCTCCTACAATGAGCAGTTCTTC
few | TRBJ1-1 | 15 | TRBV14 | - | CASSQRWSGRAEAFF | TGTGCCAGCAGCCAAAGATGGTCTGGGCGTGCTGAAGCTTTCTTT
- | TRBJ2-1 | 18 | TRBV20-1 | TRBD2 | CSASSLAGATGSYNEQFF | TGCAGTGCTAGTTCGCTAGCGGGGGCAACCGGGTCCTACAATGAGCAGTTCTTC
few | TRBJ2-7 | 12 | TRBV7-9 | - | CASDGDSYEQYF | TGTGCCAGCGACGGGGACTCCTACGAGCAGTACTTC
- | TRBJ2-2 | 16 | TRBV4-2 | TRBD2 | CASSQNSGGNTGELFF | TGTGCCAGCAGCCAAAACTCGGGGGGGAACACCGGGGAGCTGTTTTTT
once | TRBJ1-2 | 16 | TRBV18 | - | CASSLPLTVAYYGYTF | TGTGCCAGCTCACTTCCTCTGACAGTCGCCTACTATGGCTACACCTTC
- | TRBJ2-7 | 13 | TRBV27 | TRBD1 | CASSRQGAAEQYF | TGTGCCAGCAGTCGACAGGGGGCGGCAGAGCAGTACTTC
- | TRBJ1-1 | 15 | TRBV5-4 | - | CASSLASGVGTEAFF | TGTGCCAGCAGCTTGGCCTCAGGGGTAGGGACTGAAGCTTTCTTT
- | TRBJ2-7 | 13 | TRBV5-4 | TRBD1 | CASSKGQGPEQYF | TGTGCCAGCAGCAAGGGACAGGGGCCCGAGCAGTACTTC
- | TRBJ2-2 | 13 | TRBV3-1/TRBV3-2 | - | CASSGGPTGELFF | TGTGCCAGCAGCGGCGGGCCGACCGGGGAGCTGTTTTTT
- | TRBJ2-2 | 19 | TRBV7-6 | TRBD2 | CASSTRTSGGAGGTGELFF | TGTGCCAGCAGCACTCGGACTAGCGGGGGGGCCGGGGGCACCGGGGAGCTGTTTTTT
few | TRBJ2-2 | 13 | TRBV3-1/TRBV3-2 | - | CASSPSFTGELFF | TGTGCCAGCAGCCCGTCTTTCACCGGGGAGCTGTTTTTT
- | TRBJ2-5 | 14 | TRBV27 | - | CASSLNKNTETQYF | TGTGCCAGCAGCCTCAACAAGAACACGGAGACCCAGTACTTC
once | TRBJ1-2 | 15 | TRBV19 | - | CASSIGYSAGYGYTF | TGTGCCAGTAGTATAGGTTACTCGGCGGGCTATGGCTACACCTTC
- | TRBJ1-4 | 15 | TRBV19 | - | CATAGLMGSNEKLFF | TGTGCCACCGCGGGCCTCATGGGTTCTAATGAAAAACTGTTTTTT
- | TRBJ2-6 | 14 | TRBV5-1 | - | CASMEGAGANVLTF | TGCGCCAGCATGGAAGGGGCTGGGGCCAACGTCCTGACTTTC
- | TRBJ2-4 | 15 | TRBV18 | TRBD1 | CASSSERTGINIQYF | TGTGCCAGCTCCTCTGAACGGACAGGGATAAACATTCAGTACTTC
- | TRBJ2-7 | 15 | TRBV5-4 | TRBD2 | CASSFGGGAFYEQYF | TGTGCCAGCAGCTTCGGCGGGGGGGCCTTTTACGAGCAGTACTTC
- | TRBJ2-2 | 12 | TRBV12-5 | - | CASGLNTGELFF | TGTGCTAGTGGTCTAAACACCGGGGAGCTGTTTTTT
- | TRBJ1-1 | 17 | TRBV5-1 | TRBD1 | CASSFDRDRGFNTEAFF | TGCGCCAGCAGCTTTGACCGGGACAGGGGGTTTAACACTGAAGCTTTCTTT
few | TRBJ1-1 | 14 | TRBV28 | - | CASSQLQGRTEAFF | TGTGCCAGCAGTCAATTACAGGGTAGAACTGAAGCTTTCTTT
- | TRBJ1-3 | 17 | TRBV10-3 | - | CAISEVKGDLSGNTIYF | TGTGCCATCAGTGAGGTCAAGGGAGATCTTTCTGGAAACACCATATATTTT
- | TRBJ1-2 | 14 | TRBV2 | - | CASSPGQLLHGYTF | TGTGCCAGCAGTCCCGGACAGCTCTTGCATGGCTACACCTTC
- | TRBJ2-7 | 12 | TRBV5-5 | - | CASSLEIYEQYF | TGTGCCAGCAGCTTAGAGATCTACGAGCAGTACTTC
- | TRBJ2-1 | 14 | TRBV29-1 | - | CSVEVGAAWNEQFF | TGCAGCGTTGAAGTGGGGGCAGCCTGGAATGAGCAGTTCTTC
- | TRBJ2-1 | 16 | TRBV5-1 | TRBD1 | CASSFTPPGQGNEQFF | TGCGCCAGCAGCTTCACTCCCCCGGGACAGGGTAATGAGCAGTTCTTC
- | TRBJ2-2 | 16 | TRBV24-1 | TRBD1 | CATSDPRQGFTGELFF | TGTGCCACCAGTGATCCCCGACAGGGGTTCACCGGGGAGCTGTTTTTT
- | TRBJ1-4 | 15 | TRBV6-1 | - | CASSEVFSSNEKLFF | TGTGCCAGCAGTGAAGTGTTTTCCTCTAATGAAAAACTGTTTTTT
- | TRBJ1-6 | 13 | TRBV30 | TRBD1 | CAWQGVTNSPLHF | TGTGCCTGGCAGGGGGTGACTAATTCACCCCTCCACTTT
- | TRBJ1-1 | 13 | TRBV30 | - | CAWSSPRGPEAFF | TGTGCCTGGAGTTCGCCCCGAGGGCCTGAAGCTTTCTTT
- | TRBJ2-1 | 16 | TRBV11-2 | - | CASSLLTGTGLNEQFF | TGTGCCAGCAGCTTATTAACAGGGACGGGCCTCAATGAGCAGTTCTTC
- | TRBJ2-3 | 13 | TRBV19 | - | CASSPGSTDTQYF | TGTGCCAGTAGTCCTGGGAGTACAGATACGCAGTATTTT
- | TRBJ2-7 | 19 | TRBV5-1 | - | CASSPGLDRSAHLPYEQYF | TGCGCCAGCAGCCCCGGGTTGGATCGGTCTGCACATCTCCCCTACGAGCAGTACTTC
- | TRBJ1-1 | 11 | TRBV28 | TRBD1 | CASLNFRGAFF | TGTGCCAGCTTAAACTTCAGGGGGGCTTTCTTT
- | TRBJ1-1 | 14 | TRBV11-2 | TRBD1 | CASSSDRGATEAFF | TGTGCCAGCAGCTCGGACAGGGGAGCCACTGAAGCTTTCTTT
- | TRBJ1-1 | 15 | TRBV28 | - | CASGGWGSLNTEAFF | TGTGCCAGCGGGGGCTGGGGGTCCCTGAACACTGAAGCTTTCTTT
- | TRBJ2-5 | 16 | TRBV11-2 | TRBD2 | CASSPTSGGAGETQYF | TGTGCCAGCAGCCCCACTAGCGGGGGGGCCGGTGAGACCCAGTACTTC
- | TRBJ1-5 | 13 | TRBV30 | - | CAWSVRGNQPQHF | TGTGCCTGGAGTGTACGGGGTAATCAGCCCCAGCATTTT
- | TRBJ2-7 | 15 | TRBV7-3 | - | CASSLTSGEASEQYF | TGTGCCAGCAGCTTAACATCCGGGGAAGCCTCCGAGCAGTACTTC
- | TRBJ2-2 | 16 | TRBV11-1 | - | CASSSRTSLGTGELFF | TGTGCCAGCAGCTCCAGGACTTCTTTGGGCACCGGGGAGCTGTTTTTT
- | TRBJ2-1 | 16 | TRBV24-1 | TRBD1 | CATSDRDSRVYNEQFF | TGTGCCACCAGTGATAGGGACAGTAGAGTTTACAATGAGCAGTTCTTC
- | TRBJ1-2 | 12 | TRBV6-5 | - | CASSYLGGPHFF | TGTGCCAGCAGTTACCTCGGGGGGCCCCACTTCTTC
- | TRBJ1-6 | 14 | TRBV9 | - | CASNGWGGESPLHF | TGTGCCAGCAACGGGTGGGGGGGTGAATCACCCCTCCACTTT
- | TRBJ1-2 | 15 | TRBV6-5 | - | CASKSDWSINYGYTF | TGTGCCAGCAAAAGCGACTGGTCGATTAACTATGGCTACACCTTC
- | TRBJ1-2 | 16 | TRBV28 | TRBD1 | CASSQGQGARIYGYTF | TGTGCCAGCAGCCAGGGACAGGGGGCGCGGATCTATGGCTACACCTTC
- | TRBJ2-2 | 12 | TRBV28 | - | CASSSQGRELFF | TGTGCCAGCAGTTCACAGGGCCGGGAGCTGTTTTTT
few | TRBJ1-1 | 13 | TRBV30 | TRBD1 | CALKGAGRTEAFF | TGTGCCCTCAAGGGGGCAGGCCGCACTGAAGCTTTCTTT
- | TRBJ2-6 | 15 | TRBV27 | - | CASSPGRAGANVLTF | TGTGCCAGCAGTCCCGGCAGGGCCGGGGCCAACGTCCTGACTTTC
few | TRBJ2-7 | 15 | TRBV15 | TRBD1 | CATSRKDRAPYEQYF | TGTGCCACCAGCAGGAAGGACAGGGCTCCCTACGAGCAGTACTTC
- | TRBJ2-7 | 16 | TRBV11-3 | TRBD1 | CASSLDRDRDSYEQYF | TGTGCCAGCAGCTTAGATCGTGACAGGGACTCCTACGAGCAGTACTTC
- | TRBJ2-3 | 16 | TRBV11-2 | TRBD2 | CASSLTSGPPTDTQYF | TGTGCCAGCAGCTTGACTAGCGGGCCTCCCACAGATACGCAGTATTTT
- | TRBJ2-1 | 14 | TRBV5-1 | TRBD2 | CASSFRRDYDEQFF | TGCGCCAGCAGCTTCCGTCGGGACTATGATGAGCAGTTCTTC
- | TRBJ2-7 | 16 | TRBV18 | TRBD1 | CASSPLGDRGSYEQYF | TGTGCCAGCTCACCGCTAGGGGACAGGGGGTCCTACGAGCAGTACTTC
- | TRBJ1-1 | 13 | TRBV28 | - | CASTEGKRYEAFF | TGTGCCAGCACCGAGGGTAAAAGGTATGAAGCTTTCTTT
- | TRBJ2-7 | 15 | TRBV28 | - | CASSFDRSSSYEQYF | TGTGCCAGCAGTTTCGACAGGAGCAGCTCCTACGAGCAGTACTTC
many | TRBJ1-5 | 14 | TRBV2 | - | CASSVGTRNQPQHF | TGTGCCAGCAGTGTCGGGACTAGGAATCAGCCCCAGCATTTT
- | TRBJ2-1 | 19 | TRBV14 | TRBD2 | CASSQYDGRSSYSYNEQFF | TGTGCCAGCAGCCAATACGACGGGAGGTCTTCCTACTCCTACAATGAGCAGTTCTTC